The present TCR beta chain was sequenced within a study of control samples from healthy donors and cancer patients. Here immunoSEQ multiplex PCR was the method, and the copy in TCRdb shows in-frame clones only, minus some. Here the sample spans about 140,000 clones, 91% being singletons. V gave up 5 bases and J gave up 5 bases, with 9 bases separating them. The V gene's germline CDR1 is DFQATT and CDR2 SNEGSKA (reference sequence). The CDR3 has 11 amino acids. The count of this clone is one. This chain connects TRBV20-1 to TRBJ1-1; no clear D gene. The source is a man younger than 35 in good health. What was sequenced was blood. The CDR3: CSAFRWTEAFF. CDR3 bases: TGCAGTGCTTTTCGGTGGACTGAAGCTTTCTTT.